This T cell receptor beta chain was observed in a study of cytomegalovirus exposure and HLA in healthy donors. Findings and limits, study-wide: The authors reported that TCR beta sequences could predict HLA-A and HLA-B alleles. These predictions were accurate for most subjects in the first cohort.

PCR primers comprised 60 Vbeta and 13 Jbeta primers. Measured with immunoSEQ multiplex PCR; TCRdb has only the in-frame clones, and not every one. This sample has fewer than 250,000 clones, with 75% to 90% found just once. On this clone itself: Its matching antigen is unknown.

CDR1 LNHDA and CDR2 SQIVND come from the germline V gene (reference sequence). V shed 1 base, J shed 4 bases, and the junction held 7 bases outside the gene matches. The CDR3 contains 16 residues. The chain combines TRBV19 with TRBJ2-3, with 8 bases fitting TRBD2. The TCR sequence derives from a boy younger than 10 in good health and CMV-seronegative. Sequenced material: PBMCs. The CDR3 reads CASSIVLTGGPDTQYF. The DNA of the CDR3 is TGTGCCAGTAGTATAGTTCTGACGGGAGGGCCAGATACGCAGTATTTT.